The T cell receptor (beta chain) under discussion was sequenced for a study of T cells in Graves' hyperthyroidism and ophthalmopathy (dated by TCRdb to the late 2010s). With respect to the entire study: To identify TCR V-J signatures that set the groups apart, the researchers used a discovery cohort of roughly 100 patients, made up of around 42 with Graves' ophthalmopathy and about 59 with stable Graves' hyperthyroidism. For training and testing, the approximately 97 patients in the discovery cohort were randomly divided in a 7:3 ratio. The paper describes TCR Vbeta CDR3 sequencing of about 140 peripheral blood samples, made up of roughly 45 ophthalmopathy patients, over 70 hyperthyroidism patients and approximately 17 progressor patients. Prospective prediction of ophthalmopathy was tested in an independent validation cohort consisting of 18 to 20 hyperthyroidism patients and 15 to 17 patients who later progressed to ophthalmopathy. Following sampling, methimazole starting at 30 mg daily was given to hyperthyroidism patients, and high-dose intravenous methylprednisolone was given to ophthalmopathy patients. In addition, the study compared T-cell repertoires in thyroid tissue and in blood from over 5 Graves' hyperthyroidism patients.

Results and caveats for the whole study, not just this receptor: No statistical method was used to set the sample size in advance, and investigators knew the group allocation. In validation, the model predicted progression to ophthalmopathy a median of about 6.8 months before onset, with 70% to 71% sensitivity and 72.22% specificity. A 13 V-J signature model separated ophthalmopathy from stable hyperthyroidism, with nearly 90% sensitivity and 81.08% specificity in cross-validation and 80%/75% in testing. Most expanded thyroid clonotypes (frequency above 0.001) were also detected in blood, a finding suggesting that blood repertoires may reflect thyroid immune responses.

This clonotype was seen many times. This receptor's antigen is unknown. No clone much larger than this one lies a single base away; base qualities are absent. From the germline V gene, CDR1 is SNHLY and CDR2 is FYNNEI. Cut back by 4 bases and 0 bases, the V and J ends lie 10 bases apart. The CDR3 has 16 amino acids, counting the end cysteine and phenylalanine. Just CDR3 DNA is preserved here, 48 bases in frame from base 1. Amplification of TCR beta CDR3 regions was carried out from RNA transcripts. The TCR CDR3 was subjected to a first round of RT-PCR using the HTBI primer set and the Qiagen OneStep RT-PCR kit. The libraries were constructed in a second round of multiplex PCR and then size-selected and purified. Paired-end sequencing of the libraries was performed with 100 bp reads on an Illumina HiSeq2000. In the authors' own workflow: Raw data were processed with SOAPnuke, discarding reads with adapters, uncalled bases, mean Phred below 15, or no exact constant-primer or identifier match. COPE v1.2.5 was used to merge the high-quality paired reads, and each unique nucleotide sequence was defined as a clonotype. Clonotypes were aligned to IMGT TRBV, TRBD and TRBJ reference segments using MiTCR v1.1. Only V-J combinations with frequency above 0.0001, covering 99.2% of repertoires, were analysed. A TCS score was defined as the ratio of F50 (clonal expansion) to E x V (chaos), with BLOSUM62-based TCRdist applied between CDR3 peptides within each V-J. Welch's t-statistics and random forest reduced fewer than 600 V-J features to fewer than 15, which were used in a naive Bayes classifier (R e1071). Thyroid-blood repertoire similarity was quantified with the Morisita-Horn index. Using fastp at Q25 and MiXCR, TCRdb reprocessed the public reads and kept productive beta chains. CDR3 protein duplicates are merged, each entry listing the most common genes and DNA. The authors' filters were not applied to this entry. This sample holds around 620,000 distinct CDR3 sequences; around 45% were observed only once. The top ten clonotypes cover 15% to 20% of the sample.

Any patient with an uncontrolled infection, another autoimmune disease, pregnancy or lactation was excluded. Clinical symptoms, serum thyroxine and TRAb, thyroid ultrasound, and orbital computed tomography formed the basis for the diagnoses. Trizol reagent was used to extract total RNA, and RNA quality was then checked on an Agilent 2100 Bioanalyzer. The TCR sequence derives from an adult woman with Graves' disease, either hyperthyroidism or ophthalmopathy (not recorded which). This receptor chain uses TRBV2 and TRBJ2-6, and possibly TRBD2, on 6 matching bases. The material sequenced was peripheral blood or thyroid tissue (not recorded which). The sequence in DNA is TGTGCCAGCAGTGTAGGAGGGTACTCTGGGGCCAACGTCCTGACTTTC. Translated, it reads CASSVGGYSGANVLTF. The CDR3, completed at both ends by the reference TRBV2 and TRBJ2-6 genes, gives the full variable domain EPEVTQTPSHQVTQMGQEVILRCVPISNHLYFYWYRQILGQKVEFLVSFYNNEISEKSEIFDDQFSVERPDGSNFTLKIRSTKLEDSAMYFCASSVGGYSGANVLTFGAGSRLTVL.